The T cell receptor beta chain under discussion was sequenced for a study of cytomegalovirus exposure and HLA in healthy donors. Study-wide results and caveats: An analysis was carried out at a later point. It showed that HLA-associated TCR beta chains were more clonally expanded than equally common non-associated chains. CMV serostatus was the sole immune exposure information available.

In this sample, this clone turned up a few times. Its antigen is as yet unknown. CDR1 and CDR2 (germline): SGHNT, YYREEE (reference sequence). The junction had 4 bases not matched to a gene; V was cut back by 4 bases and J by 0 bases. The CDR3 runs to 15 residues. With 60 Vbeta and 13 Jbeta primers, the PCR was carried out. The data were produced by immunoSEQ multiplex PCR, yet TCRdb's version contains in-frame clones alone and is incomplete. The profile covers around 38,000 clones, with approximately 71% appearing a single time and about 17% taken by the ten largest. This clonotype originated in a man aged 45-60 years in good health and CMV-seropositive. The V gene is TRBV5-4, the J gene TRBJ2-1; 7 bases agree with TRBD2. Specimen: PBMCs. CDR3 region: CASSRGVNSYNEQFF. In nucleotides, the CDR3 is TGTGCCAGCAGCCGGGGGGTTAACTCCTACAATGAGCAGTTCTTC.